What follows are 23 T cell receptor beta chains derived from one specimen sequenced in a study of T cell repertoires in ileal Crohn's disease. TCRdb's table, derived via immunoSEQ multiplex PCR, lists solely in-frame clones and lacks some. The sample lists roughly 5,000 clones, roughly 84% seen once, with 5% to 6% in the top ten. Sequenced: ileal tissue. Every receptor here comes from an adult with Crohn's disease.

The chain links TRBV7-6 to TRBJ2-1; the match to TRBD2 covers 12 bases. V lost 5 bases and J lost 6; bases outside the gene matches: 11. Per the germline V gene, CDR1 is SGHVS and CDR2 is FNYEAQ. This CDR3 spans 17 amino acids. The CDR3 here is CASSTRLAGEPTNEQFF. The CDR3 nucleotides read TGTGCCAGCAGCACCAGACTAGCGGGGGAACCCACCAATGAGCAGTTCTTC.

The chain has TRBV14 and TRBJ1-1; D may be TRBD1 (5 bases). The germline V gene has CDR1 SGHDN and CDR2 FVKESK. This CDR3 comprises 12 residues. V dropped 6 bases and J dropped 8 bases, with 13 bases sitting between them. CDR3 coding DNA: TGTGCCAGCAGTCAAACAGGAGTAGAAGCTTTCTTT. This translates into CASSQTGVEAFF.

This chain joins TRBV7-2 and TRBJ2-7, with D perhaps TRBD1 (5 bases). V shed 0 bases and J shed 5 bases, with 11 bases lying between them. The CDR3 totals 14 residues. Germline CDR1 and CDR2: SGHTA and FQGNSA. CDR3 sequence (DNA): TGTGCCAGCAGCTTAGCGCATTGGGGCGACGAGCAGTACTTC. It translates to CASSLAHWGDEQYF.

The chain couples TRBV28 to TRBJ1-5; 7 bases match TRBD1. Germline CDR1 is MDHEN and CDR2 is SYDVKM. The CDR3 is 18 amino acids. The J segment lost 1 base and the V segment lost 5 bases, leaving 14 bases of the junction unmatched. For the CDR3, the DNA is TGTGCCAGCAGTCCACCCCGGAGGGGGCAGGGGAGCAATCAGCCCCAGCATTTT. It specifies CASSPPRRGQGSNQPQHF.

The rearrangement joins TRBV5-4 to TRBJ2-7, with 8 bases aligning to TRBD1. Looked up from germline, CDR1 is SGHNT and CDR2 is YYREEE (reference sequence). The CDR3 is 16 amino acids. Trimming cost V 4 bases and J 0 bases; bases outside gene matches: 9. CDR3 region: CASSHGTGKASYEQYF. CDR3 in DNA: TGTGCCAGCAGCCATGGGACAGGCAAGGCCTCCTACGAGCAGTACTTC. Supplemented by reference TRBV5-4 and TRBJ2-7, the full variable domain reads ETGVTQSPTHLIKTRGQQVTLRCSSQSGHNTVSWYQQALGQGPQFIFQYYREEENGRGNFPPRFSGLQFPNYSSELNVNALELDDSALYLCASSHGTGKASYEQYFGPGTRLTVT.

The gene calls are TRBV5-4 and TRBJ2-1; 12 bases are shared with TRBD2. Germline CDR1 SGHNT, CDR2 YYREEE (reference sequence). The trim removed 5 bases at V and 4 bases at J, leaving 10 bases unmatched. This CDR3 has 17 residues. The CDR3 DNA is TGTGCCAGCAGTCAAGGGGCTAGCGGGGGGGTATACAATGAGCAGTTCTTC. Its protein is CASSQGASGGVYNEQFF.

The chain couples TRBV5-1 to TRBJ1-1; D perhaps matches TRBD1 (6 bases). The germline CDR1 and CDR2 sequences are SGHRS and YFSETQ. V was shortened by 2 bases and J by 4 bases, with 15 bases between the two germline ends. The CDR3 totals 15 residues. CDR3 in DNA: TGCGCCAGCAGCTTTACAGGGATGTGGGGCACTGAAGCTTTCTTT. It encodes CASSFTGMWGTEAFF.

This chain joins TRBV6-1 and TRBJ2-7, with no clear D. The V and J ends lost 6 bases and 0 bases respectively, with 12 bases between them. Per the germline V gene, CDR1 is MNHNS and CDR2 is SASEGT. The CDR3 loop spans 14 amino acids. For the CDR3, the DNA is TGTGCCAGCAGGGAAACAGAAGGCTCCTACGAGCAGTACTTC. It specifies CASRETEGSYEQYF.

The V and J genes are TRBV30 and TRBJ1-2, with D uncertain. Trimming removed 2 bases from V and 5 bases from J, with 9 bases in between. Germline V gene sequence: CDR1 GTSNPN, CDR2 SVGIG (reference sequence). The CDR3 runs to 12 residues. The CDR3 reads CAWSPGLYGYTF. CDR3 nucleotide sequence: TGTGCCTGGAGTCCCGGACTTTATGGCTACACCTTC.

The DNA of the CDR3 is TGCGCCAGCAGGGTGGGACTAGCACATGATGAGCAGTTCTTC. Amino acid sequence: CASRVGLAHDEQFF. This chain uses TRBV5-1 with TRBJ2-1; TRBD2 agrees at 9 bases. Germline CDR1 and CDR2: SGHRS and YFSETQ. This CDR3 is 14 amino acids long. V trimming: 5 bases; J trimming: 8 bases; junction bases outside the gene matches: 8.

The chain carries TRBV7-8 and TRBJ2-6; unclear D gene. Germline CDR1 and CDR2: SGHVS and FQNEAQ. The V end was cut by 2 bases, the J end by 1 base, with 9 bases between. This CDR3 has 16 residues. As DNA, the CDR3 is TGTGCCAGCAGCTTAAGAGGTGTGTCTGGGGCCAACGTCCTGACTTTC. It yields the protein CASSLRGVSGANVLTF. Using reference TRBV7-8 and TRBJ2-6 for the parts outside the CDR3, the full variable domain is GAGVSQSPRYKVAKRGQDVALRCDPISGHVSLFWYQQALGQGPEFLTYFQNEAQLDKSGLPSDRFFAERPEGSVSTLKIQRTQQEDSAVYLCASSLRGVSGANVLTFGAGSRLTVL.

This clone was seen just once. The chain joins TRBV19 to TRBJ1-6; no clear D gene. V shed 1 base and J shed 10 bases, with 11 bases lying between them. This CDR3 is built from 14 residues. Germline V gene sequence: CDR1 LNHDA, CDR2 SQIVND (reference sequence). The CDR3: CASSIAQLNSPLHF. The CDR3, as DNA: TGTGCCAGTAGTATAGCTCAACTAAACTCACCCCTCCACTTT.

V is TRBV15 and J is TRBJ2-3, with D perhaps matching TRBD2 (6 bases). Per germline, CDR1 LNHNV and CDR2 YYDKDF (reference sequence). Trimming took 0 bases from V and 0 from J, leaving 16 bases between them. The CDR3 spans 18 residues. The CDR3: CATSRDTMWDSSTDTQYF. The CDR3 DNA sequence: TGTGCCACCAGCAGAGATACTATGTGGGACTCTAGCACAGATACGCAGTATTTT.

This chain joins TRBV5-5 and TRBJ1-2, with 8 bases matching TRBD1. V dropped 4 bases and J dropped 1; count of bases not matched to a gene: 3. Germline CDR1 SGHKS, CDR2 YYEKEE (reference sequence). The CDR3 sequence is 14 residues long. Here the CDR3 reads CASSPDRVNYGYTF. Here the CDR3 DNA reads TGTGCCAGCAGCCCGGACAGGGTTAACTATGGCTACACCTTC. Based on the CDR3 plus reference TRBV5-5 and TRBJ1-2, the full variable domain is DAGVTQSPTHLIKTRGQQVTLRCSPISGHKSVSWYQQVLGQGPQFIFQYYEKEERGRGNFPDRFSARQFPNYSSELNVNALLLGDSALYLCASSPDRVNYGYTFGSGTRLTVV.

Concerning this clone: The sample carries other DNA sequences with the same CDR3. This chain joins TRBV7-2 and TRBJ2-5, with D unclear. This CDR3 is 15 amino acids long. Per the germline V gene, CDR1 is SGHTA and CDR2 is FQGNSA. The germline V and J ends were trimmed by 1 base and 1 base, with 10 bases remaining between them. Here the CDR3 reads CASSLGASLQETQYF. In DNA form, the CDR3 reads TGTGCCAGCAGCTTAGGGGCCAGCCTCCAAGAGACCCAGTACTTC.

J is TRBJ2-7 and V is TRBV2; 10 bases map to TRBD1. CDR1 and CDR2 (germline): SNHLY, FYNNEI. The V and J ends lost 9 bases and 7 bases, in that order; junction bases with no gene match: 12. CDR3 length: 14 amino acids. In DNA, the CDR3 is TGTGCCAGGGGCTCCGGGACAGGGGTGTCGGAGCAGTACTTC. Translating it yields CARGSGTGVSEQYF.

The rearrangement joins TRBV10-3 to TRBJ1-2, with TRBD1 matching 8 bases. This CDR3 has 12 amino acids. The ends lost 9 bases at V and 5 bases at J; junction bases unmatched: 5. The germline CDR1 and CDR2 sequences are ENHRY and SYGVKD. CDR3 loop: CAIGQGEYGYTF. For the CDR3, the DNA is TGTGCCATAGGACAGGGAGAGTATGGCTACACCTTC.

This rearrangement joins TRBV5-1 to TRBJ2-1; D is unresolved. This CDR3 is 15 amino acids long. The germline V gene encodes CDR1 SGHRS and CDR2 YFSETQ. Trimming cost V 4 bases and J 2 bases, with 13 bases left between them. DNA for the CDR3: TGCGCCAGCAGCCCGCACAGTGCCGCCTACAATGAGCAGTTCTTC. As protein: CASSPHSAAYNEQFF.

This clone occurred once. The CDR3 nucleotides read TGTGCCAGCAATGGACGACAGGGGAAAACTAACTATGGCTACACCTTC. Residues: CASNGRQGKTNYGYTF. The chain employs TRBV28 and TRBJ1-2; 8 nucleotides align to TRBD1. CDR1 is MDHEN, CDR2 SYDVKM, per germline. J gave up 0 bases and V 7 bases, and 10 bases lay outside the gene matches. CDR3 length: 16 amino acids.

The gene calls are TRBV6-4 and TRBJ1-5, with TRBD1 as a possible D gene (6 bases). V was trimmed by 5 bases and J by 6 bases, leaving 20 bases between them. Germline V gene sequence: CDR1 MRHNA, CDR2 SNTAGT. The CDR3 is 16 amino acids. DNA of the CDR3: TGTGCCAGCAGTATTAGGGGACAAGAAAACACTCAGCCCCAGCATTTT. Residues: CASSIRGQENTQPQHF.

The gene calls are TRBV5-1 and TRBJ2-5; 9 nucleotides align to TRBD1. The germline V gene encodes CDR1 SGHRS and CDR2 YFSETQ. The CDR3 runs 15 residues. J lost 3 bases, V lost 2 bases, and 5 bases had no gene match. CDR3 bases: TGCGCCAGCAGCTTACAGGGGGCTTCGGAAGAGACCCAGTACTTC. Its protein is CASSLQGASEETQYF. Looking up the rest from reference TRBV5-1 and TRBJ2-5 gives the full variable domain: KAGVTQTPRYLIKTRGQQVTLSCSPISGHRSVSWYQQTPGQGLQFLFEYFSETQRNKGNFPGRFSGRQFSNSRSEMNVSTLELGDSALYLCASSLQGASEETQYFGPGTRLLVL.

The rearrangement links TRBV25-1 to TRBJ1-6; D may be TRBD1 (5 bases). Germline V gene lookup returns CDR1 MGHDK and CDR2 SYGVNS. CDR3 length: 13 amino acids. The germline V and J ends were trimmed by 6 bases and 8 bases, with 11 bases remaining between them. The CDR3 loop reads CASRRGTDSPLHF. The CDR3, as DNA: TGTGCCAGCAGAAGGGGAACGGATTCACCCCTCCACTTT.

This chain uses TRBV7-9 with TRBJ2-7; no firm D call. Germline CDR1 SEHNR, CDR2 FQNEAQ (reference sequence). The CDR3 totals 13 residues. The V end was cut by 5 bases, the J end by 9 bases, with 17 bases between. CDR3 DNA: TGTGCCAGCAGCCCGGATCCAATACGAGGGCAGTACTTC. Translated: CASSPDPIRGQYF.